This T cell receptor beta chain originates from a study of Ad26.COV2.S vaccination and SARS-CoV-2 variants. The table lists this clone with a few counts. Germline V lookup: CDR1 LGHNA, CDR2 YNFKEQ. Between the trimmed V and J ends, which lost 4 bases and 3 bases, there was a span of 9 bases. The CDR3 runs 14 residues. Sequencing was performed with immunoSEQ multiplex PCR; in TCRdb, only in-frame clones are kept and a portion is missing. The profile shows tens of thousands of clones, 65% to 90% of them singletons. The receptor was isolated from a human donor who had recovered from COVID-19. This chain joins TRBV4-2 and TRBJ1-4; TRBD1 might be the D (6 bases). The source material was peripheral blood, sampled after recovery from COVID-19. CDR3 DNA: TGTGCCAGCAGCCCTGGGGGGCCTAATGAAAAACTGTTTTTT. Translation gives CASSPGGPNEKLFF.